The sequence of this T cell receptor (beta chain) was determined in a study of blood T cells in healthy people across ages. Germline V lookup: CDR1 LGHDT, CDR2 YNNKEL (reference sequence). There are 15 residues in the CDR3. Trimming pared 3 bases from V and 8 bases from J, leaving 17 bases between. Note on this clonotype: Its target is unknown.

Study-wide results and caveats: Per-million-T-cell TCR beta diversity fell roughly linearly with age. Compared with aged donors, long-lived donors showed fewer expanded clones, suggesting selection.

The use of a sample-barcoded 5' primer and a J-beta primer mix characterized a second PCR of about 7 to 12 cycles. With 12 random nucleotides, a template-switch adaptor tagged each individual cDNA molecule. Each CDR3 protein is one row after TCRdb ran MiXCR on the 5' RACE reads. The sample has 1.5 million to 2 million distinct CDR3 sequences; roughly 27% are singletons. The chain joins TRBV3-1 to TRBJ2-1; possibly TRBD1 or TRBD2 for D (5 bases each). This clonotype was sampled from a woman aged 25 to 39 in good health. Sequencing was done on a sample of blood. CDR3 region: CASSQSRDGADEQFF. CDR3 bases: TGTGCCAGCAGCCAGTCCCGCGACGGGGCGGATGAGCAGTTCTTC.